This entry lists 32 T cell receptor beta chains sequenced from one sample in a study of shared clonotypes between healthy human individuals. The table came from immunoSEQ multiplex PCR; TCRdb's copy has only in-frame clones and leaves some out. The data hold roughly 1 million clones, with approximately 78% observed a single time. Sequencing was done on a sample of memory CD4+ T cells from PBMCs. The subset: CD45RA-negative fraction. The origin of the receptors is a man between 18 and 29 years old in good health. Some clones in this sample may be carry-over from other donors' samples.

V and J are TRBV19 and TRBJ1-2; D is unresolved. The CDR3 loop spans 16 amino acids. Per the germline V gene, CDR1 is LNHDA and CDR2 is SQIVND (reference sequence). Between the trimmed V and J ends, which lost 5 bases and 0 bases, there was a span of 16 bases. In DNA form, the CDR3 reads TGTGCCAGTAGTCCGTGGACCCCCAGGACTAACTATGGCTACACCTTC. This sequence encodes CASSPWTPRTNYGYTF.

V and J are TRBV11-1 and TRBJ1-1; D possibly corresponds to TRBD1 (5 bases). Trimming left V 1 base short and J 5 bases short, with 14 bases between. The CDR3 is 15 residues long. Germline-derived CDR1 and CDR2 are SGHAT and FQDESV (reference sequence). As DNA, the CDR3 is TGTGCCAGCAGCTTAGACGGCGGGGGTTGGACTGAAGCTTTCTTT. This codes for CASSLDGGGWTEAFF.

V is TRBV4-2 and J is TRBJ2-3; TRBD2 is a possible D gene (6 bases). The CDR3 covers 17 residues. V lost 0 bases and J lost 6, with 19 bases in between. CDR1 is LGHNA and CDR2 is YNFKEQ in the germline V gene. As DNA, the CDR3 is TGTGCCAGCAGCCAAGACCCGGGACTCACGGCCGGTGATACGCAGTATTTT. It codes for CASSQDPGLTAGDTQYF.

V gene TRBV27 combines with J gene TRBJ2-1; 11 nucleotides line up with TRBD2. This CDR3 comprises 15 residues. Trimming cost V 6 bases and J 10 bases; bases outside gene matches: 11. The V gene's germline CDR1 is MNHEY and CDR2 SMNVEV (reference sequence). DNA for the CDR3: TGTGCCAGCAGACGTCTAGCGGGAGGCCCGGGGGAGCAGTTCTTC. Amino acid sequence: CASRRLAGGPGEQFF.

Notes on this clone: Given a far larger clone just one base away, this is likely a sequencing read error. Other nucleotide sequences from this sample produce the same CDR3. CDR3 region: CASSLEETQYF. The CDR3 nucleotides are TGCGCCAGCAGCCTCGAAGAGACCCAGTACTTC. The chain recombines TRBV5-1 with TRBJ2-5; D is uncertain. The CDR3 runs to 11 residues. The germline gives CDR1 SGHRS, CDR2 YFSETQ. V was trimmed by 4 bases and J by 3 bases, leaving 4 bases between them.

The V and J genes are TRBV27 and TRBJ2-7; 8 bases line up with TRBD1. The V gene end was trimmed by 7 bases and the J gene end by 2 bases; junction bases not matched to a gene: 16. The CDR3 consists of 17 residues. Germline-derived CDR1 and CDR2 are MNHEY and SMNVEV (reference sequence). The CDR3 coding sequence is TGTGCCAGCACCTCTCTTACCCCCGGGACAGGCACCTACGAGCAGTACTTC. Amino acid sequence: CASTSLTPGTGTYEQYF.

This clone was detected a few times. The CDR3, as DNA: TGTGCCAGCCAATACCACCAGTCCTACAATGAGCAGTTCTTC. Encoded protein: CASQYHQSYNEQFF. This rearrangement joins TRBV28 to TRBJ2-1; no clear D. Trimming took off 8 bases at V and 1 base at J, with 12 bases between the two ends. This CDR3 is built from 14 residues. CDR1 MDHEN and CDR2 SYDVKM come from the germline V gene.

The V gene is TRBV7-3, the J gene TRBJ2-5; possibly TRBD2 for D (7 bases). The V gene lost 5 bases and the J gene lost 4 bases, with 17 bases spanning the gap. This CDR3 has 15 amino acids. Germline V gene sequence: CDR1 SGHTA, CDR2 FQGTGA. CDR3 amino acids: CASSPGGAARETQYF. CDR3 DNA sequence: TGTGCCAGCAGCCCTGGGGGGGCAGCTCGAGAGACCCAGTACTTC.

Turning to this clone: Other DNA sequences in the sample encode the same CDR3. The V gene is TRBV28, the J gene TRBJ2-7; 11 bases fit TRBD2. The junction had 7 bases not matched to a gene; V was cut back by 7 bases and J by 2 bases. The CDR3 consists of 15 residues. Germline V gene lookup returns CDR1 MDHEN and CDR2 SYDVKM. The chain's CDR3 is CASTTGTSGTYEQYF. The CDR3 DNA follows: TGTGCCAGCACCACTGGGACTAGCGGCACCTACGAGCAGTACTTC.

This chain uses TRBV7-3 with TRBJ1-4, with D possibly matching TRBD1 (5 bases). With 2 bases removed from V and 3 bases from J, the gap between germline ends came to 10 bases. Germline loops: CDR1 SGHTA, CDR2 FQGTGA. The CDR3 has 15 amino acids. The DNA of the CDR3 is TGTGCCAGCAGCTTATCGGGGCAGCCTAATGAAAAACTGTTTTTT. Translating gives CASSLSGQPNEKLFF.

V is TRBV30 and J is TRBJ1-3; D is ambiguous. The CDR3 is made up of 16 amino acids. Deletions cut 0 bases from V and 0 bases from J, with 12 bases between. Germline CDR1 reads GTSNPN; CDR2 reads SVGIG (reference sequence). The CDR3: CAWSVARSPSGNTIYF. CDR3 DNA sequence: TGTGCCTGGAGTGTGGCCCGGTCCCCCTCTGGAAACACCATATATTTT. Supplemented by reference TRBV30 and TRBJ1-3, the full variable domain reads SQTIHQWPATLVQPVGSPLSLECTVEGTSNPNLYWYRQAAGRGLQLLFYSVGIGQISSEVPQNLSASRPQDRQFILSSKKLLLSDSGFYLCAWSVARSPSGNTIYFGEGSWLTVV.

This clone was counted a few times. The chain is built from TRBV19 and TRBJ1-4, with a weak D call TRBD1 (5 bases). Between the trimmed V and J ends, which lost 3 bases and 7 bases, there was a span of 15 bases. Germline values: CDR1 LNHDA, CDR2 SQIVND (reference sequence). This CDR3 has 15 amino acids. CDR3 in DNA: TGTGCCAGTAGTATCCAGGTTGGGCAGGGTGAAAAACTGTTTTTT. Translated: CASSIQVGQGEKLFF. Full variable domain (missing parts from reference TRBV19 and TRBJ1-4): DGGITQSPKYLFRKEGQNVTLSCEQNLNHDAMYWYRQDPGQGLRLIYYSQIVNDFQKGDIAEGYSVSREKKESFPLTVTSAQKNPTAFYLCASSIQVGQGEKLFFGSGTQLSVL.

The chain has TRBV5-4 and TRBJ2-7, with D perhaps given as TRBD1 or TRBD2 (5 bases each). V lost 0 bases to trimming and J lost 1 base, with 8 bases between them. This CDR3 has 14 residues. Per the germline V gene, CDR1 is SGHNT and CDR2 is YYREEE (reference sequence). The CDR3 spells CASSLVGPSYEQYF. CDR3 in DNA: TGTGCCAGCAGCTTGGTGGGACCTTCCTACGAGCAGTACTTC.

The DNA for the CDR3 is TGCAGCGTTTACAGACCAACAGATACGCAGTATTTT. Translated: CSVYRPTDTQYF. The chain uses TRBV29-1 and TRBJ2-3; D unclear. The CDR3 has 12 residues. Trimming stripped 5 bases from V and 3 bases from J, with 9 bases between. From germline, CDR1 is SQVTM and CDR2 ANQGSEA.

The chain uses TRBV10-1 and TRBJ2-2; tentative D call: TRBD1 (6 bases). Germline CDR1 reads WNHNN; CDR2 reads SYGVQD (reference sequence). This CDR3 contains 15 residues. The ends were cut back, 0 bases at V and 3 bases at J, with 8 bases in the middle. The CDR3 is CASSESGAYTGELFF. CDR3 nucleotides: TGCGCCAGCAGTGAGTCGGGGGCTTACACCGGGGAGCTGTTTTTT.

This clone appeared a single time. Here the CDR3 DNA reads TGTGCCAGCAGCCGCAAACAAACAGGGGGCAGAACAGATACGCAGTATTTT. As protein: CASSRKQTGGRTDTQYF. The chain has TRBV27 and TRBJ2-3; 9 bases fit TRBD1. Germline assignment: CDR1 MNHEY and CDR2 SMNVEV (reference sequence). This CDR3 spans 17 amino acids. The V and J ends lost 6 bases and 3 bases, in that order; junction bases with no gene match: 13.

This clone occurred a few times. This chain's CDR3 is CASSKGPNTEAFF. In DNA, the CDR3 is TGTGCCAGCAGCAAGGGACCGAACACTGAAGCTTTCTTT. The rearrangement uses TRBV9 and TRBJ1-1; the D gene is possibly TRBD1 (5 bases). V lost 4 bases, J lost 1 base, and 8 bases lay in between. Germline V gene lookup returns CDR1 SGDLS and CDR2 YYNGEE. This CDR3 spans 13 amino acids.

This clone was observed a handful of times. The chain couples TRBV5-1 to TRBJ2-1, with 7 positions matching TRBD2. Germline CDR1 SGHRS, CDR2 YFSETQ. There are 15 residues in the CDR3. V lost 3 bases and J lost 12; bases outside the gene matches: 15. The CDR3 is CASSSDPTSTSRQFF. CDR3 DNA: TGCGCCAGCAGCTCGGATCCGACTAGCACGAGTCGGCAGTTCTTC.

This chain uses TRBV18 with TRBJ2-2; D perhaps matches TRBD2 (5 bases). This CDR3 spans 14 amino acids. Trimming removed 2 bases at V and 5 bases at J, with 9 bases between. The germline V gene encodes CDR1 KGHSH and CDR2 LQKENI. The CDR3 is CASSPETKTGELFF. The CDR3 nucleotides read TGTGCCAGCTCACCAGAGACTAAGACCGGGGAGCTGTTTTTT.

This chain joins TRBV28 and TRBJ2-3; D is perhaps TRBD1 (6 bases). V dropped 4 bases and J dropped 5 bases, with 10 bases sitting between them. From germline, CDR1 is MDHEN and CDR2 SYDVKM. The CDR3 is 13 amino acids. The CDR3 reads CASSSPGEDTQYF. CDR3 DNA sequence: TGTGCCAGCAGTTCGCCAGGGGAAGATACGCAGTATTTT.

The rearrangement joins TRBV28 to TRBJ1-3; D possibly corresponds to TRBD1 (5 bases). Trimming removed 6 bases at V and 2 bases at J, with 17 bases between. The CDR3 covers 16 residues. Germline lookup yields CDR1 MDHEN and CDR2 SYDVKM. This CDR3 is CASSPPGRAPGNTIYF. Written as DNA, the CDR3 is TGTGCCAGCAGCCCCCCGGGCAGGGCCCCTGGAAACACCATATATTTT.

This clone was found once. This chain connects TRBV2 to TRBJ2-7; tentative D call: TRBD2 (5 bases). Germline CDR1 reads SNHLY; CDR2 reads FYNNEI. Trimming took off 3 bases at V and 10 bases at J, with 13 bases between the two ends. CDR3 length: 12 residues. CDR3 bases: TGTGCCAGCAGTGATACCGGAGGAAGCCAGTACTTC. Translated, it gives CASSDTGGSQYF.

This clone was recorded a few times. J is TRBJ2-2 and V is TRBV7-8; 8 bases are a match to TRBD2. Germline loops: CDR1 SGHVS, CDR2 FQNEAQ. V was clipped by 5 bases and J by 7 bases; unmatched bases: 12. This CDR3 has 16 residues. The chain's CDR3 is CASSPRGAGVIGELFF. CDR3 bases: TGTGCCAGCAGCCCTAGGGGAGCGGGAGTAATCGGGGAGCTGTTTTTT.

A few counts support this clone. V and J are TRBV6-1 and TRBJ2-1, with TRBD1 as a possible D gene (5 bases). The germline gives CDR1 MNHNS, CDR2 SASEGT. Trimming shortened V by 3 bases and J by 4 bases, and 10 bases separated the two germline ends. CDR3 size: 14 residues. DNA for the CDR3: TGTGCCAGCAGTGAGGGGCGAACGTACAATGAGCAGTTCTTC. Translating it yields CASSEGRTYNEQFF.

The gene calls are TRBV2 and TRBJ2-2, with 14 bases that match TRBD2. The trim removed 7 bases at V and 5 bases at J, leaving 12 bases unmatched. CDR3 length: 18 residues. CDR1 SNHLY and CDR2 FYNNEI come from the germline V gene. The CDR3: CASNRPGTSGRGTGELFF. The CDR3 DNA follows: TGTGCCAGCAATCGCCCCGGGACTAGCGGGAGAGGTACCGGGGAGCTGTTTTTT.

This chain links TRBV23-1 with TRBJ2-7; D uncertain. TRBV23-1 is recorded as an ORF, its role being uncertain. The CDR3 spans 12 residues. The V end lost 5 bases, the J end lost 2 bases, and 7 bases lay between the germline ends. CDR3 nucleotides: TGCGCCAGCAGTGGCCTCGCCTACGAGCAGTACTTC. As protein: CASSGLAYEQYF.

The chain is built from TRBV14 and TRBJ2-7; tentative D call: TRBD1 (5 bases). This CDR3 has 17 amino acids. Germline lookup yields CDR1 SGHDN and CDR2 FVKESK. V lost 1 base and J lost 0, with 16 bases in between. The CDR3 region is CASSQVRLGRDSYEQYF. The CDR3 nucleotides read TGTGCCAGCAGCCAAGTGAGGCTGGGCAGGGACTCCTACGAGCAGTACTTC.

The genes are TRBV19 and TRBJ2-7; TRBD2 might be the D (5 bases). CDR3 length equals 12 residues. Trimming cost V 9 bases and J 2 bases, with 11 bases left between them. In germline, CDR1 is LNHDA, CDR2 SQIVND (reference sequence). The CDR3 nucleotides are TGTGCCAGCAGCGGCACCCCCTACGAGCAGTACTTC. Amino acids: CASSGTPYEQYF.

This clone appeared once. The chain employs TRBV11-2 and TRBJ2-4; D possibly uses TRBD1 or TRBD2 (5 bases each). This CDR3 is 15 amino acids long. The germline V gene encodes CDR1 SGHAT and CDR2 FQNNGV. The V end lost 2 bases, the J end lost 9 bases, and 17 bases lay between the germline ends. CDR3 loop: CASSLYHGGEVIQYF. CDR3 sequence (DNA): TGTGCCAGCAGCTTATATCATGGGGGAGAAGTCATTCAGTACTTC.

In this sample, this clone turned up a few times. Other DNA sequences in the same sample also yield this CDR3. V usage is TRBV28 and J usage is TRBJ1-2; D is undetermined. Per the germline V gene, CDR1 is MDHEN and CDR2 is SYDVKM. The CDR3 extends over 15 amino acids. Trimming took 1 base from V and 4 from J, leaving 13 bases between them. CDR3 region: CASSLFSGGLYGYTF. For the CDR3, the DNA is TGTGCCAGCAGTTTATTTTCGGGAGGGCTCTATGGCTACACCTTC.

This rearrangement joins TRBV28 to TRBJ2-5; D gene uncertain. V gave up 2 bases and J gave up 6 bases, with 16 bases separating them. The CDR3 spans 15 residues. The germline V gene has CDR1 MDHEN and CDR2 SYDVKM. CDR3: CASSLLNSARQTQYF. Written as DNA, the CDR3 is TGTGCCAGCAGTTTACTCAACAGCGCAAGACAGACCCAGTACTTC.

This clone was recorded once. V is TRBV7-2 and J is TRBJ2-7; 14 positions agree with TRBD2. Germline CDR1 is SGHTA and CDR2 is FQGNSA. This CDR3 comprises 15 residues. Trimming at V came to 5 bases and at J to 7 bases, leaving 7 bases not matched to a gene. In nucleotides, the CDR3 is TGTGCCAGCAGCCTCGGGACTAGCGGGAGTAAGGAGCAGTACTTC. The encoded protein is CASSLGTSGSKEQYF.